The following is a TCR beta chain sequence with its context. Its matching antigen is unknown. Sequencing was performed with immunoSEQ multiplex PCR; in TCRdb, only in-frame clones are kept and a portion is missing. The sample has about 170,000 clones, roughly 90% seen once. The data belong to a study of T cell responses to AZD1222 COVID-19 vaccine. This CDR3 contains 15 residues. The germline gives CDR1 MNHEY, CDR2 SVGAGI. The V end lost 6 bases, the J end lost 2 bases, and 14 bases lay between the germline ends. General observations from the study: Baseline serostatus was positive in only a handful of AZD1222 recipients. Clonal diversity may have been underestimated, and the donors were mostly white British, with more females than males. Epitopes outside B.1.351 and B.1.1.7 mutated regions reportedly drew nearly half of spike TCRs.

The chain links TRBV6-5 to TRBJ1-3; no firm D call. The sequenced sample was peripheral blood, obtained on day 0 of AZD1222 vaccination. This sequence was found in an adult in good health. The CDR3 sequence: CASSEAGWPGNTIYF. CDR3 DNA sequence: TGTGCCAGCAGCGAGGCCGGATGGCCTGGAAACACCATATATTTT.